The 2 T cell receptor beta chains listed next were all sequenced from one sample in a study of T cell repertoires in cytomegalovirus infection. TCRdb re-called the reads through MiXCR, storing one row per CDR3 protein. The profile shows 350,000 to 550,000 distinct CDR3 sequences, around 32% of them singletons. The sequenced material came from PBMCs. These receptor sequences come from a human donor in good health (CMV status not recorded). Some clones in this sample may be carry-over from other donors' samples.

This clonotype was observed a few times. J is TRBJ2-1 and V is TRBV11-2; 8 nucleotides line up with TRBD2. This CDR3 spans 16 amino acids. Germline CDR1 SGHAT, CDR2 FQNNGV. Trimming cost V 1 base and J 0 bases; bases outside gene matches: 2. For the CDR3, the DNA is TGTGCCAGCAGCTTAGTAGCGGGGAGCTCCTACAATGAGCAGTTCTTC. It specifies CASSLVAGSSYNEQFF. Variable domain in full (rest from reference TRBV11-2 and TRBJ2-1): EAGVAQSPRYKIIEKRQSVAFWCNPISGHATLYWYQQILGQGPKLLIQFQNNGVVDDSQLPKDRFSAERLKGVDSTLKIQPAKLEDSAVYLCASSLVAGSSYNEQFFGPGTRLTVL.

The rearrangement uses TRBV9 and TRBJ2-2, with D uncertain. Germline V gene data show CDR1 as SGDLS and CDR2 as YYNGEE. V lost 0 bases to trimming and J lost 8 bases, with 8 bases between them. This CDR3 spans 13 amino acids. The CDR3 region is CASSVVHPGELFF. The CDR3 bases are TGTGCCAGCAGCGTAGTACACCCTGGGGAGCTGTTTTTT.